These T cell receptor beta chains were read from a single sample in a study of blood T cells in healthy people across ages. TCRdb reprocessed the 5' RACE reads via MiXCR and lists one record per CDR3 protein. This table holds some 800,000 distinct CDR3 sequences, 44% found once. The sequenced sample consisted of blood. The source of these receptors is a man aged 60 to 75 in good health. CDR3s include the opening cysteine and the closing phenylalanine or tryptophan. D genes are given only for firm matches. Some rows mark clone size as missing; the rest say once, few, many or name a class of expanded clone.

cdr3_aa,cdr3_nt,d_call,clone_size,v_call,j_call
CASSRPGLQGADEQYF,TGTGCCAGCAGTCGCCCGGGTTTACAGGGGGCGGATGAGCAGTACTTC,TRBD1,-,TRBV6-2/TRBV6-3,TRBJ2-7
CSAGTGGPWNEQFF,TGCAGTGCTGGGACAGGGGGACCCTGGAACGAGCAGTTCTTC,TRBD1,few,TRBV20-1,TRBJ2-1
CASSLTLYQETQYF,TGTGCCAGCAGTCTGACCCTGTACCAAGAGACCCAGTACTTC,-,-,TRBV12-3/TRBV12-4,TRBJ2-5
CASSVFGGVGQFF,TGTGCCAGCAGCGTGTTTGGGGGCGTTGGGCAGTTCTTC,-,-,TRBV5-6,TRBJ2-1
CASTLIIRRGANTGELFF,TGTGCCAGCACCCTAATTATCCGGCGGGGAGCGAACACCGGGGAGCTGTTTTTT,-,-,TRBV12-3/TRBV12-4,TRBJ2-2
CASSKNNDVMNTEAFF,TGCGCCAGCAGCAAAAACAACGACGTCATGAACACTGAAGCTTTCTTT,-,-,TRBV4-3,TRBJ1-1
CSVVVPRGRNEQFF,TGCAGCGTTGTAGTCCCCAGGGGGCGGAATGAGCAGTTCTTC,TRBD1,few,TRBV29-1,TRBJ2-1
CASSILAGGSSYEQYF,TGTGCCAGCAGCATCTTAGCGGGGGGGAGCTCCTACGAGCAGTACTTC,TRBD2,few,TRBV11-2,TRBJ2-7
CATSRERPPNEKLFF,TGTGCCACCAGCAGAGAAAGACCTCCAAATGAAAAACTGTTTTTT,-,-,TRBV15,TRBJ1-4
CSVEAATYEQYF,TGCAGCGTTGAAGCGGCTACCTACGAGCAGTACTTC,-,few,TRBV29-1,TRBJ2-7
CASGERERSTINSPLHF,TGTGCCAGCGGGGAAAGGGAGAGAAGTACTATTAATTCACCCCTCCACTTT,-,-,TRBV27,TRBJ1-6
CASSSTGQGKYNEQFF,TGTGCCAGCAGCAGCACGGGACAGGGAAAATACAATGAGCAGTTCTTC,TRBD1,-,TRBV7-9,TRBJ2-1
CASAGGADTQYF,TGTGCCAGCGCGGGGGGGGCAGATACGCAGTATTTT,TRBD2,-,TRBV12-3/TRBV12-4,TRBJ2-3
CSAMGRTSLNEQYF,TGCAGTGCTATGGGCAGGACTAGTTTGAATGAGCAGTACTTC,TRBD2,-,TRBV20-1,TRBJ2-5
CASSYGGKRGDFSNEQFF,TGTGCCAGCAGCTACGGGGGTAAGCGGGGGGATTTTTCCAATGAGCAGTTCTTC,TRBD2,-,TRBV3-1,TRBJ2-1
CASSSRGTDTQYF,TGTGCCAGCAGTTCTAGGGGAACAGATACGCAGTATTTT,-,few,TRBV6-6,TRBJ2-3
CASSPMTGTGDTGELFF,TGTGCCAGCAGCCCAATGACCGGGACAGGGGACACCGGGGAGCTGTTTTTT,TRBD1,-,TRBV5-5,TRBJ2-2
CASSWKGAHTDTQYF,TGCGCCAGCAGCTGGAAGGGGGCACACACAGATACGCAGTATTTT,TRBD1,-,TRBV5-1,TRBJ2-3
CASSLARQGQPQHF,TGTGCCAGCAGCTTAGCTAGACAGGGTCAGCCCCAGCATTTT,TRBD1,few,TRBV7-8,TRBJ1-5
CSAREQSEKLFF,TGCAGTGCTAGAGAACAATCGGAAAAACTGTTTTTT,-,-,TRBV20-1,TRBJ1-4
CSAVVQSSGANVLTF,TGCAGTGCCGTGGTACAGAGCTCTGGGGCCAACGTCCTGACTTTC,-,-,TRBV20-1,TRBJ2-6
CASSKEKAAAYEQYF,TGTGCCAGCAGCAAAGAAAAGGCGGCGGCCTACGAGCAGTACTTC,-,once,TRBV21-1,TRBJ2-7
CAWSGTGRGEQFF,TGTGCCTGGAGTGGGACGGGGAGAGGTGAGCAGTTCTTC,-,once,TRBV30,TRBJ2-1
CASSLPGGASGANVLTF,TGTGCCAGCAGCTTGCCAGGGGGCGCCTCTGGGGCCAACGTCCTGACTTTC,TRBD1,-,TRBV5-4,TRBJ2-6
CSARPPTKDQLRWEQFF,TGCAGTGCTAGACCTCCGACGAAAGACCAACTAAGGTGGGAGCAGTTCTTC,-,few,TRBV20-1,TRBJ2-1
CASSLPSGEVTQYF,TGTGCCAGCAGTCTCCCCTCGGGAGAGGTTACGCAGTATTTT,-,-,TRBV28,TRBJ2-3
CSSRRGTAVTDTQYF,TGCAGCTCCCGGCGGGGGACAGCCGTCACAGATACGCAGTATTTT,-,few,TRBV29-1,TRBJ2-3